This T cell receptor beta chain comes out of a study of cytomegalovirus exposure and HLA in healthy donors (dated by TCRdb to 2017 to 2019). General notes on the study: An earlier analysis of 587 of the donors reported approximately 280 Gb of sequence data and 95 million to 130 million unique TCR beta sequences obtained from about 180 million T cells. The aim of the study was to test whether cataloging public T cell receptors could identify signatures of past pathogen exposure. The number of donors typed differed by locus, with 629-630 for A, B, C, DRB1 and DQB1, around 520 for DQA1, 606 for DPA1, and under 490 for DPB1. All discovery cohort repertoires had been generated using a single sequencing platform. In addition to the first cohort of 650 to 800 subjects, a separate validation cohort of about 120 different subjects was used. The study combined high-throughput TCR immunosequencing, statistical association of individual TCRs with disease status, and machine learning to predict cytomegalovirus infection status. The study profiled the T cell repertoires of more than 500 subjects by immunosequencing and related them to cytomegalovirus serostatus. Among some 400 genotyped donors of the cohort, an average of approximately 230,000 unique TCR beta nucleotide sequences were sequenced per donor, roughly 18% of them non-productive. Four or five DR-DQ haplotypes were treated as single units for association and clustering because of strong linkage in the cohort. Donor age, sex, ethnicity and CMV serostatus were collected together with the repertoire data. In a later analysis, previously published TCR beta repertoires from 550 to 700 donors were re-analyzed and high-resolution HLA genotyping was added so that TCR occurrence patterns could be studied. Rather than drawing on any new phenotypic data, the later analysis identified candidate immune exposures from TCR beta sequences and the way those sequences occurred across donors. An early release that covered some 640 HLA-typed donors contained about 300 gigabases of sequencing data and 75 million to 100 million unique TCR sequences. In a later genetic analysis, genome-wide SNP genotypes for about 55% of the 666 donors were used, and that subset was treated as a discovery cohort. In an earlier analysis of a few hundred of the donors, high-throughput TCR beta sequencing was used to judge whether each TCR beta V gene segment behaved as functional or pseudogenic. Among the approximately 430 genotyped donors, around 81% belonged to the genetic ancestry cluster associated with self-reported Caucasian donors. Both class I and class II loci were covered by HLA typing, at four-digit resolution. General findings and caveats noted by the study authors: Across donors, most TCR sequences were observed very rarely, whereas some public TCRs were present in many individuals. The authors suggested that the approach could potentially be generalized to other disease states and immunological phenotypes. Because counts were too low, more than 15 rarely observed V segments, including chromosome 9 orphons, were excluded from the earlier analysis of some 590 of the donors. In both the original and validation cohorts, the classifier was reported to diagnose cytomegalovirus status with high specificity and sensitivity. Strong co-occurrence of HLA alleles, especially DR and DQ, made assigning TCR associations to individual alleles difficult. In a later analysis, several top co-occurrence clusters were reported to appear linked to parvovirus B19, influenza, CMV and Epstein-Barr virus. According to a later genetic analysis, donors in an Asian-associated ancestry cluster had fewer N-insertions in productive TCRs than the approximately 650-donor mean. Most CMV-associated TCR beta chains appeared to be HLA-restricted in a later analysis, and the HLA associations seemed to be driven largely by CMV exposure. An association between a missense DCLRE1C variant and V-gene and J-gene trimming of TCR beta chains was found in a later genetic analysis and replicated in an independent cohort. The study gave a list of 150 to 200 TCR beta chains associated with cytomegalovirus. A further reported finding was that TCR beta sequences accurately predicted the HLA-A and HLA-B alleles for most subjects in the first cohort. The only immune exposure information available for the cohort was CMV serostatus. Three of the identified cytomegalovirus-associated TCR beta chains were confirmed in vitro to be specific for cytomegalovirus antigens. The 87-base-pair reads could not distinguish some IMGT-functional V segments, including TRBV6-2 and TRBV6-3, so those segments were excluded. In a later analysis, HLA-associated TCR beta chains showed more clonal expansion and lower generation probabilities than non-associated chains that were equally common. Linkage disequilibrium might explain the correlated functional status among segregating V segments, but an unknown experimental factor could not be ruled out. According to a later analysis, TCR association rates differed among HLA loci, with DRB1 alleles showing the most associated TCRs and HLA-C alleles showing the fewest. Because HLA typing was unavailable for some donors at each locus, only the typed subset was used in association tests. A later analysis associated 15,000 to 20,000 TCR beta sequences with specific HLA alleles at a false discovery rate of 0.05. An earlier analysis of some 590 of the donors showed that most TCR beta V segments appeared in productive rearrangements either about 87% or about 30% of the time, which broadly matched IMGT annotations. Only TCR beta chains were sequenced in this cohort, and the absence of alpha or paired-chain data limited detectable features. A cluster of highly shared sequence variants was judged likely to be a technical artifact of the sequencing pipeline. The presence/absence analyses assumed that sequencing depth was roughly uniform across donors, and that assumption may not be true.

CDR1 and CDR2 were assigned from the germline V gene (reference sequence) as SEHNR and FQNEAQ. Trimming at the junction amounts to 4 bases on V and 9 bases on J, and the germline ends lie 19 bases apart. CDR3 length: 16 amino acids, cysteine to phenylalanine. The entry retains the CDR3 DNA only, 48 bases that are in frame from base 1. Libraries were constructed by the immunoSEQ multiplex PCR assay. A mixture of 60 forward primers for TCR Vbeta segments and 13 reverse primers for TCR Jbeta segments was used in the multiplex PCR. A multiplex PCR assay on genomic DNA amplified the CDR3 region of rearranged TCR beta genes. Amplified TCR beta libraries were sequenced as 87-base-pair reads on the Illumina HiSeq System. On the study's bioinformatics: In a later analysis, approximately 74 million unique TCR beta chains were counted across the 500 to 850 repertoires, and about 10 million of these chains were shared by at least two donors. To remove PCR and sequencing errors, raw reads were error-corrected and collapsed into unique sequences using a nearest-neighbor algorithm that merged closely related sequences. V, D and J gene segments were assigned by aligning CDR3 sequences to IMGT reference sequences. For a sequence to be retained, a match of at least six nucleotides was required to both a V gene segment and a J gene segment. A rearrangement counted as productive if the CDR3 had no stop codons and remained in frame with V and J, and every other rearrangement counted as non-productive. CDR3 was defined according to IMGT convention as the region running from the second conserved V-encoded cysteine to the conserved J-encoded phenylalanine. The earlier analysis of a few hundred of the donors excluded sequences that lacked an unambiguous match to a single V gene segment. In an earlier analysis of approximately 560 of the donors, a V segment was called functional when productive rearrangements were above 56.7%, and segregating when the standard deviation between donors exceeded 5%. A statistical classification framework was built to diagnose cytomegalovirus status from the catalog of TCR beta chain sequences. In a later analysis, V and J genes were assigned by comparing TCR nucleotide sequences against IMGT/GENE-DB human TR gene sequences. A later analysis assigned CDR3 sequences and most-parsimonious VDJ recombination scenarios with the TCRdist pipeline. In a later analysis, each TCR beta chain was defined by its CDR3 amino acid sequence together with its V-gene family, and reads without a unique V-gene family were excluded. In a later analysis, 500 to 650 highly shared, low-generation-probability nucleotide sequences were removed to address suspected cross-contamination and a sequencing artifact. For each public chain, a later analysis derived a clonal expansion index from normalized ranks of inferred template counts within each repertoire. Generation probabilities in a later analysis came from a VDJ recombination model fitted to out-of-frame rearrangements, and those results were checked against IGoR. A later analysis scored TCR-TCR, TCR-HLA and TCR-CMV co-occurrence with hypergeometric tests, applying a repertoire-size bias correction to TCR pairs. In a later analysis, false discovery rates were estimated by permuting HLA or CMV assignments 20 times. In a later analysis, co-occurring TCRs were grouped using DBSCAN, and TCRdist sequence similarity was added for clustering within HLA-allele-positive subsets. Repertoires with fewer than 30,000 or more than 120,000 public chains, plus five repertoires with anomalous nucleotide sharing, were excluded from co-occurrence clustering. In TCRdb, the immuneACCESS table is reduced to in-frame sequences with V and J assigned. These tables do not hold every clone; where another copy was compared, an unresolved V gene accounts for under half, and the others remain unexplained. V, J and clone size derive from that table, while D and trimming were established from the DNA sequence. The sample table shows 150,000 to 200,000 clones, and roughly 77% are seen once. The ten most abundant clones make up roughly 1.4% of the sample.

The cohort consisted of 600 or so healthy bone marrow donors. Cohort members were all nominally healthy when sampled, although unrecorded immune exposures were likely present. The donor was CMV seronegative and belonged to the group of 352 seronegative cohort members. A peripheral blood sample was collected from each donor, and TCR beta sequencing was performed on peripheral blood mononuclear cells. Genomic DNA was extracted from the blood cell samples with the Qiagen DNeasy Blood Extraction Kit. About this clone itself: Its antigen specificity is not known. The record has no base qualities; no much larger clone is one base away.

The sequenced material came from PBMCs. The receptor was derived from a woman aged 45 to 65 in good health and CMV-seronegative. The rearranged segments are TRBV7-9 and TRBJ1-6, with no confident D gene call. The DNA sequence is as follows: TGTGCCAGCAGCTCCCCTATGCGGGTACTGGGTTCACCCCTCCACTTT. Translated, it reads CASSSPMRVLGSPLHF.